This TCR beta chain came from a study of blood T cell repertoires in COVID-19 (TCRdb year 2020). Broadly, across the study: The collaborator samples originated in the United States, Italy and Spain and spanned the acute and convalescent phases of COVID-19. The prospective study material was composed of cDNA or gDNA derived from T cells, B-cell-depleted T cells, or PBMCs. The dataset comprised deeply sampled blood TCRbeta repertoires from subjects exposed to, actively infected with, or recovered from COVID-19. The repertoires were released in a freely available public database meant as a resource for research on the immune response to SARS-CoV-2. The samples were drawn from two sources: the first 160 participants of the ongoing ImmuneRACE study, and fewer than 1,500 subjects contributed by 6 global collaborators. Sample metadata almost always included a de-identified subject ID, COVID-19 status, age in years and sex. Where available, HLA class I and class II types were obtained from metadata supplied by the sample provider rather than from assay-based typing.

TCRbeta CDR3 regions were amplified from genomic DNA using the immunoSEQ Assay, a bias-controlled multiplex PCR. Processing in the source paper ran as follows. The number of nucleated cells in each sample was estimated by amplification of reference gene primers within the assay. Sequence reads were collapsed and filtered to measure the absolute abundance of every unique TCRbeta CDR3 rearrangement. Productive Simpson clonality was computed per sample as the square root of Simpson's diversity index over productive rearrangements. TCRdb carries this immuneACCESS record with in-frame sequences only. Its versions omit some clonotypes, under half of them owing to an unresolved V gene in the studies checked, with the rest unexplained. D and trimming come from the DNA, and the V and J calls and clone size come from that table. The sample table records roughly 350,000 clones; about 85% of these occur just once. The ten largest clones take up roughly 3.6% of the sample.

Study-wide findings and limitations: Clinical and demographic metadata were provided uncurated, with the amount varying by source and participant.

The collaborating institutions used their own protocols to collect whole blood in K2EDTA tubes. For TCRbeta analysis, collaborator samples were shipped as frozen whole blood, as isolated PBMCs, or as DNA extracted from either sample type. Measured from the cysteine to the phenylalanine, the CDR3 is 14 residues long. Of all the DNA, just the CDR3 is kept, 42 bases in frame from base 1. Trimming removed 8 bases from V and 7 bases from J, leaving 18 bases between the germline ends. CDR1 and CDR2 (KGHSH, LQKENI) derive from the germline V gene. This clone has just a few counts. The clone's antigen remains unknown. Per-base quality was not reported, and no clone a single base away is much larger than it.

The sequence links TRBV18 to TRBJ2-1; a weak D assignment points to TRBD1 (6 bases agree). The specimen was peripheral blood. The receptor was isolated from a woman younger than 30 with acute or convalescent COVID-19. The bases are TGTGCCAGCACCGGACCGAACAGGGAAAATGAGCAGTTCTTC. It specifies CASTGPNRENEQFF.